This entry lists 12 T cell receptor beta chains sequenced from one sample in a study of blood T cell repertoires in COVID-19. Clones were sequenced by immunoSEQ multiplex PCR, and TCRdb holds only the in-frame ones, with some missing. The data contain some 200,000 clones, more than 70% of them singletons. Sequences were obtained from peripheral blood. These receptors were collected from a man in his forties with active or convalescent COVID-19.

Here the CDR3 DNA reads TGTGCCAGCTCATTGAGGGACACAAGTAATTCACCCCTCCACTTT. Encoded protein: CASSLRDTSNSPLHF. The chain joins TRBV2 to TRBJ1-6; D may be TRBD1 (6 bases). Germline V gene data show CDR1 as SNHLY and CDR2 as FYNNEI. This CDR3 is 15 amino acids long. The V end lost 8 bases, the J end lost 6 bases, and 17 bases lay between the germline ends.

This clone has just one count. The CDR3 DNA reads TGTGCCAGCAGCATTGGTAGACAGGGGATGCTCTATGGCTACACCTTC. Its protein product is CASSIGRQGMLYGYTF. The chain is built from TRBV9 and TRBJ1-2, with 8 bases fitting TRBD1. The germline gives CDR1 SGDLS, CDR2 YYNGEE. The V gene end was trimmed by 4 bases and the J gene end by 4 bases; junction bases not matched to a gene: 12. This CDR3 is built from 16 residues.

This chain joins TRBV6-5 and TRBJ1-1, with 8 bases fitting TRBD1. Germline V CDR1 and CDR2: MNHEY, SVGAGI. J gave up 2 bases and V 6 bases, and 8 bases lay outside the gene matches. The length of the CDR3 is 15 residues. In DNA, the CDR3 is TGTGCCAGCAGGGCGGGACAGGTAATTAACACTGAAGCTTTCTTT. Protein sequence: CASRAGQVINTEAFF.

V and J are TRBV14 and TRBJ2-7, with 10 bases lining up with TRBD1. V lost 2 bases to trimming and J lost 1 base; unmatched junction nucleotides: 26. CDR1 and CDR2 from the germline V gene are SGHDN and FVKESK. This CDR3 contains 23 residues. The chain's CDR3 is CASSQKADLMAIRRTGGSYEQYF. CDR3 nucleotides: TGTGCCAGCAGCCAAAAAGCGGACCTAATGGCCATCAGGCGGACAGGGGGGTCCTACGAGCAGTACTTC.

The chain recombines TRBV3-1 (or the pseudogene TRBV3-2) with TRBJ1-4, with D perhaps matching TRBD1 (6 bases). The germline V gene has CDR1 LGHDT and CDR2 YNNKEL (reference sequence). V lost 0 bases, J lost 4 bases, and 12 bases lay in between. The CDR3 loop spans 16 amino acids. DNA for the CDR3: TGTGCCAGCAGCCAAGATGAGACAGGAGATAATGAAAAACTGTTTTTT. It specifies CASSQDETGDNEKLFF.

V usage is TRBV28 and J usage is TRBJ1-1; maybe TRBD1 (6 bases). CDR1 is MDHEN, CDR2 SYDVKM, per germline. The CDR3 totals 14 residues. Between the trimmed V and J ends, which lost 5 bases and 3 bases, there was a span of 13 bases. For the CDR3, the DNA is TGTGCCAGCAGTCCCACAGGGAGTTACACTGAAGCTTTCTTT. Translating it yields CASSPTGSYTEAFF.

The chain couples TRBV3-1 (or the pseudogene TRBV3-2) to TRBJ1-2; D perhaps matches TRBD1 (5 bases). V was shortened by 2 bases and J by 2 bases, with 15 bases between the two germline ends. The CDR3 covers 16 residues. The germline V gene encodes CDR1 LGHDT and CDR2 YNNKEL (reference sequence). The CDR3 reads CASSQKGGRANYGYTF. DNA of the CDR3: TGTGCCAGCAGCCAAAAGGGAGGCAGGGCCAACTATGGCTACACCTTC.

The chain links TRBV29-1 to TRBJ2-5; D gene uncertain. Deletions cut 5 bases from V and 1 base from J, with 11 bases between. CDR1 is SQVTM, CDR2 ANQGSEA, per germline. The CDR3 spans 13 residues. CDR3 nucleotide sequence: TGCAGCGTTACCCTACCGTCCCAAGAGACCCAGTACTTC. Amino acids: CSVTLPSQETQYF. Based on the CDR3 plus reference TRBV29-1 and TRBJ2-5, the full variable domain is SAVISQKPSRDICQRGTSLTIQCQVDSQVTMMFWYRQQPGQSLTLIATANQGSEATYESGFVIDKFPISRPNLTFSTLTVSNMSPEDSSIYLCSVTLPSQETQYFGPGTRLLVL.

This chain joins TRBV5-1 and TRBJ2-3; D perhaps matches TRBD2 (5 bases). Trimming removed 2 bases from V and 14 bases from J, with 24 bases in between. The CDR3 spans 15 residues. Per germline, CDR1 SGHRS and CDR2 YFSETQ. CDR3 in DNA: TGCGCCAGCAGCTTCAGGACTGAACAACGTGCCGGCGGGTATTTT. It yields the protein CASSFRTEQRAGGYF. The full variable domain, its missing parts supplied by reference TRBV5-1 and TRBJ2-3, is KAGVTQTPRYLIKTRGQQVTLSCSPISGHRSVSWYQQTPGQGLQFLFEYFSETQRNKGNFPGRFSGRQFSNSRSEMNVSTLELGDSALYLCASSFRTEQRAGGYFGPGTRLTVL.

The CDR3 region has the DNA TGCGCCAGCAGCTTGATCGGACAGAGCCCTACTAACACTGAAGCTTTCTTT. This codes for CASSLIGQSPTNTEAFF. The rearrangement links TRBV5-1 to TRBJ1-1; weak D call: TRBD1 (6 bases). V shed 1 base and J shed 2 bases, with 18 bases lying between them. The germline CDR1 and CDR2 sequences are SGHRS and YFSETQ. This CDR3 region has 17 residues.

This clone was observed a single time. The chain recombines TRBV7-2 with TRBJ2-5, with 7 positions matching TRBD2. This CDR3 is 16 amino acids long. Germline CDR1 is SGHTA and CDR2 is FQGNSA. J gave up 7 bases and V 3 bases, and 14 bases lay outside the gene matches. DNA for the CDR3: TGTGCCAGCAGCTTCAATAGCGGGCTCTCACCCTGGACCCAGTACTTC. Translated: CASSFNSGLSPWTQYF.

CDR3: CASSVTGKQAFF. CDR3 nucleotides: TGTGCCAGCAGCGTGACAGGGAAACAAGCTTTCTTT. The rearrangement joins TRBV2 to TRBJ1-1; 7 positions agree with TRBD1. This CDR3 comprises 12 residues. The germline CDR1 and CDR2 sequences are SNHLY and FYNNEI. The trim removed 6 bases at V and 9 bases at J, leaving 7 bases unmatched.